The rows below give T cell receptor beta chains drawn from one sample of a study of blood T cell repertoires in COVID-19. TCRdb's copy holds only in-frame clones and misses some; the assay was immunoSEQ multiplex PCR. The data show about 48,000 clones, 75% to 95% seen once. Specimen: peripheral blood. Source of these receptors: a man between 70 and 80 years old with acute or convalescent COVID-19. CDR3s include the opening cysteine and the closing phenylalanine or tryptophan. Each record gives: J gene, V gene, clone size, D gene, CDR3 protein, CDR3 DNA. A D gene is named only where the DNA matches it firmly. Clone sizes are given selectively: once, few, many, or a class where the clone is expanded.

>TRBJ2-5|TRBV18|.|TRBD1
CASQTGLGGRGYQETQYF
TGTGCCAGCCAAACCGGACTTGGTGGCAGGGGGTACCAAGAGACCCAGTACTTC
>TRBJ2-7|TRBV6-4|.|.
CASSLRGGGEQYF
TGTGCCAGCAGTCTGCGGGGCGGTGGCGAGCAGTACTTC
>TRBJ2-3|TRBV9|.|.
CASSVGRDTQYF
TGTGCCAGCAGCGTAGGGAGGGATACGCAGTATTTT
>TRBJ1-6|TRBV5-4|.|.
CASSSEVRGNSPLHF
TGTGCCAGCAGCTCAGAAGTGCGGGGTAATTCACCCCTCCACTTT
>TRBJ2-7|TRBV6-2/TRBV6-3|.|TRBD2
CASSRLGTSGGFTYEQYF
TGTGCCAGCAGCCGACTCGGGACTAGCGGGGGCTTTACCTACGAGCAGTACTTC
>TRBJ2-7|TRBV5-1|.|.
CASSLGRGVATYEQYF
TGCGCCAGCAGCTTGGGGCGGGGAGTAGCGACCTACGAGCAGTACTTC
>TRBJ1-2|TRBV3-1/TRBV3-2|.|.
CASSQLMWTAGWGYGYTF
TGTGCCAGCAGCCAACTGATGTGGACAGCTGGATGGGGCTATGGCTACACCTTC
>TRBJ2-3|TRBV2|.|TRBD1
CASSEFGQGQYF
TGTGCCAGCAGTGAATTTGGACAGGGGCAGTATTTT
>TRBJ2-1|TRBV24-1|.|.
CATSDPETAINEQFF
TGTGCCACCAGTGACCCCGAGACAGCGATCAATGAGCAGTTCTTC
>TRBJ1-2|TRBV3-1/TRBV3-2|.|TRBD1
CASSPQGIGGYTF
TGTGCCAGCTCACCACAGGGGATTGGCGGCTACACCTTC
>TRBJ1-5|TRBV6-2/TRBV6-3|.|TRBD1
CASSSPGQGRQPQHF
TGTGCCAGCAGTTCTCCGGGACAGGGACGTCAGCCCCAGCATTTT
>TRBJ1-1|TRBV6-1|.|.
CASSEVPSPAVEAFF
TGTGCCAGCAGTGAAGTCCCTTCCCCTGCAGTAGAAGCTTTCTTT
>TRBJ1-2|TRBV5-5|.|.
CASSLFRTGGYGYTF
TGTGCCAGCAGCTTGTTCCGGACTGGAGGCTATGGCTACACCTTC
>TRBJ2-3|TRBV6-2/TRBV6-3|.|TRBD2
CASSYRGLAGTDTQYF
TGTGCCAGCAGTTACAGGGGACTAGCGGGCACAGATACGCAGTATTTT
>TRBJ1-4|TRBV5-1|.|TRBD1
CASSLGTGKNEKLFF
TGCGCCAGCAGCTTGGGGACAGGGAAAAATGAAAAACTGTTTTTT
>TRBJ1-2|TRBV7-2|.|TRBD1
CASSPDTGGFGYTF
TGTGCCAGCAGCCCAGATACAGGGGGTTTTGGCTACACCTTC
>TRBJ1-1|TRBV13|.|.
CASSLPGNTEAFF
TGTGCCAGCAGCTTACCAGGTAACACTGAAGCTTTCTTT
>TRBJ1-4|TRBV5-1|.|TRBD1
CASSPGTGHEKLFF
TGCGCCAGCAGCCCCGGGACAGGTCATGAAAAACTGTTTTTT
>TRBJ1-2|TRBV5-1|.|TRBD1
CASSPGQGDNYGYTF
TGCGCCAGCAGCCCGGGACAGGGGGATAACTATGGCTACACCTTC
>TRBJ2-3|TRBV7-2|.|.
CASSPYTDTQYF
TGTGCCAGCAGCCCCTACACAGATACGCAGTATTTT
>TRBJ1-3|TRBV7-6|.|.
CASSLEMTSPGNTIYF
TGTGCCAGCAGCCTCGAGATGACATCGCCTGGAAACACCATATATTTT
>TRBJ1-2|TRBV6-2/TRBV6-3|.|TRBD1
CASSYSQGADYGYTF
TGTGCCAGCAGTTACTCGCAGGGGGCGGACTATGGCTACACCTTC
>TRBJ2-1|TRBV13|.|TRBD1
CASRLRGQLGDNEQFF
TGTGCCAGCAGACTCAGGGGGCAACTGGGGGACAATGAGCAGTTCTTC
>TRBJ2-3|TRBV9|.|TRBD2
CASSVDSGGRTDTQYF
TGTGCCAGCAGCGTAGACTCGGGGGGGCGCACAGATACGCAGTATTTT
>TRBJ2-7|TRBV2|.|TRBD2
CASSGGTSVLSYEQYF
TGTGCCAGCAGTGGGGGGACTAGCGTCTTGTCCTACGAGCAGTACTTC
>TRBJ2-7|TRBV15|.|.
CATSFEATGTYEQYF
TGTGCCACCAGTTTTGAGGCCACAGGGACCTACGAGCAGTACTTC
>TRBJ2-4|TRBV28|.|.
CASSLQGVQNIQYF
TGTGCCAGCAGCTTACAGGGCGTTCAAAACATTCAGTACTTC
>TRBJ2-1|TRBV28|.|TRBD2
CASRSSGGFRDEQFF
TGTGCCAGCAGATCTAGCGGGGGCTTTCGGGATGAGCAGTTCTTC
>TRBJ2-3|TRBV7-3|once|TRBD2
CASSLMAGGIDTQYF
TGTGCCAGCAGCCTAATGGCGGGGGGGATAGATACGCAGTATTTT
>TRBJ1-6|TRBV3-1/TRBV3-2|.|.
CASSHGTFSSPLHF
TGTGCCAGCAGCCATGGGACATTTAGTTCACCCCTCCACTTT
>TRBJ1-5|TRBV3-1/TRBV3-2|.|TRBD1
CASSQVKQGAYQPQHF
TGTGCCAGCAGCCAAGTAAAACAGGGGGCTTATCAGCCCCAGCATTTT
>TRBJ2-7|TRBV6-1|.|.
CASSVSGGLTGQGYEQYF
TGTGCCAGCAGTGTGTCCGGGGGGCTGACAGGACAGGGCTACGAGCAGTACTTC
>TRBJ1-4|TRBV6-2/TRBV6-3|.|.
CASSYHPSTRGNEKLFF
TGTGCCAGCAGTTACCACCCCTCGACAAGGGGGAATGAAAAACTGTTTTTT